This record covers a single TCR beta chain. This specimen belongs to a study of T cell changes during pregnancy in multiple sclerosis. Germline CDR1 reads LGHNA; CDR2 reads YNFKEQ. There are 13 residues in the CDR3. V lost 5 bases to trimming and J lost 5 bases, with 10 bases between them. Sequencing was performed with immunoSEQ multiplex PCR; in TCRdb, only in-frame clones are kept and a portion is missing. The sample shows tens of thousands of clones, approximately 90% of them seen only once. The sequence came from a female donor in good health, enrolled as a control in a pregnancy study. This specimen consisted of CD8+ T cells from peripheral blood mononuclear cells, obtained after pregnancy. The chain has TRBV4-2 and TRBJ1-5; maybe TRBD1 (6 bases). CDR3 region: CASSSDSYQPQHF. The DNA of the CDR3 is TGTGCCAGCAGCTCGGACAGTTATCAGCCCCAGCATTTT.